The 9 T cell receptor beta chains given below trace back to one sample, sequenced in a study of blood T cell repertoires in COVID-19 (TCRdb year 2020). To prepare the library, the immunoSEQ multiplex PCR assay was applied. TCRdb took over this immuneACCESS table, retaining in-frame rearrangements with V and J assigned. Such tables are incomplete; in checked studies, under half of the missing clones stem from an unresolved V gene, and the remainder is unexplained. This sample has hundreds of thousands of clones in its table, and 88% of those were observed once. In total, the top ten clones hold 10% to 15% of the sample. Input material: peripheral blood. The receptors shown here come from a woman aged 45-65 years with COVID-19, enrolled during active disease.

This clone was found once. This chain uses TRBV10-3 with TRBJ1-2; D is possibly TRBD1 (6 bases). The CDR3 length is 16 residues. Looked up from germline, CDR1 is ENHRY and CDR2 is SYGVKD. With 3 bases removed from V and 2 bases from J, the gap between germline ends came to 16 bases. CDR3 amino acids: CAISDRQGTTNYGYTF. CDR3 DNA sequence: TGTGCCATCAGTGATAGGCAGGGGACAACAAACTATGGCTACACCTTC.

This chain links TRBV11-2 with TRBJ1-1, with D perhaps TRBD1 (6 bases). CDR1 is SGHAT, CDR2 FQNNGV, per germline. This CDR3 spans 13 amino acids. Trimming removed 1 base at V and 9 bases at J, with 12 bases between. The CDR3 loop reads CASSLGGQHQAFF. In nucleotides, the CDR3 is TGTGCCAGCAGCTTAGGGGGACAACATCAAGCTTTCTTT.

In regard to this clone: Additional DNA sequences in this sample encode the identical CDR3. The chain has TRBV30 and TRBJ1-2, with D perhaps TRBD1 (5 bases). V lost 0 bases, J lost 7 bases, and 12 bases lay in between. CDR3 length: 13 residues. The germline V gene has CDR1 GTSNPN and CDR2 SVGIG (reference sequence). The CDR3 region has the DNA TGTGCCTGGAGTGTAGGAGGGGACGGTGGCTACACCTTC. This codes for CAWSVGGDGGYTF.

This sequence joins TRBV5-1 and TRBJ1-3, with 7 bases identical to TRBD1. There are 14 residues in the CDR3. Germline V lookup: CDR1 SGHRS, CDR2 YFSETQ. After removal of 7 bases from V and 0 bases from J, the junction contained 4 bases not matched to a gene. The CDR3 loop is CASRRDSSGNTIYF. The CDR3 DNA reads as TGCGCCAGCCGTCGGGACAGCTCTGGAAACACCATATATTTT.

The chain recombines TRBV9 with TRBJ1-1, with D unclear. The V end was cut by 0 bases, the J end by 2 bases, with 11 bases between. The CDR3 length is 15 residues. Germline CDR1 and CDR2: SGDLS and YYNGEE. The CDR3, as DNA: TGTGCCAGCAGCGTAGGGGAGGGTCTCAACACTGAAGCTTTCTTT. It yields the protein CASSVGEGLNTEAFF.

This clone was counted a single time. The V call is TRBV7-9, the J call TRBJ2-6; D is perhaps TRBD2 (5 bases). The CDR3 runs 15 residues. The V end was cut by 2 bases, the J end by 2 bases, with 7 bases between. The germline V gene encodes CDR1 SEHNR and CDR2 FQNEAQ (reference sequence). DNA for the CDR3: TGTGCCAGCAGCTTAAGCGGAGCTGGGGCCAACGTCCTGACTTTC. It encodes CASSLSGAGANVLTF.

This chain joins TRBV6-1 and TRBJ1-4; D perhaps matches TRBD1 (5 bases). Germline CDR1 MNHNS, CDR2 SASEGT. V was trimmed by 3 bases and J by 4 bases, leaving 9 bases between them. The CDR3 extends over 14 amino acids. This chain's CDR3 is CASSDVGVNEKLFF. The CDR3 nucleotides read TGTGCCAGCAGTGATGTAGGGGTTAATGAAAAACTGTTTTTT.

The chain carries TRBV5-4 and TRBJ2-2; TRBD1 matches 7 bases. Germline V CDR1 and CDR2: SGHNT, YYREEE (reference sequence). The CDR3 loop spans 13 amino acids. With V trimmed by 6 bases and J by 7 bases, 6 bases remained unmatched. CDR3 coding DNA: TGTGCCAGCAAAGACAGGGAAGGCGGGGAGCTGTTTTTT. It is translated as CASKDREGGELFF.

The V and J genes are TRBV3-1 (or the pseudogene TRBV3-2) and TRBJ1-4; TRBD1 agrees at 7 bases. The V and J ends lost 2 bases and 4 bases, in that order; junction bases with no gene match: 10. Germline assignment: CDR1 LGHDT and CDR2 YNNKEL (reference sequence). This CDR3 region has 17 residues. Here the CDR3 reads CASSQFPFRDSNEKLFF. The DNA for the CDR3 is TGTGCCAGCAGCCAATTTCCTTTCCGGGACAGTAATGAAAAACTGTTTTTT.